This TCR beta chain was sequenced for a study of blood T cell repertoires in COVID-19. Across the study: Italy, Spain and the United States were the sources of the convalescent and acute COVID-19 samples.

The CDR3 loop spans 16 amino acids. The germline V gene has CDR1 SGHNT and CDR2 YYREEE (reference sequence). V shed 4 bases, J shed 0 bases, and the junction held 3 bases outside the gene matches. The table came from immunoSEQ multiplex PCR; TCRdb's copy has only in-frame clones and leaves some out. The sample lists 110,000 to 150,000 clones; roughly 90% were seen once. The chain has TRBV5-4 and TRBJ2-2; TRBD2 aligns across 10 bases. This TCR was sampled from a man aged 50 or older with active or convalescent COVID-19. The sequencing input was peripheral blood. In DNA form, the CDR3 reads TGTGCCAGCAGCCGGACTAGCGGAGCGAACACCGGGGAGCTGTTTTTT. Its protein is CASSRTSGANTGELFF. The full variable domain, its missing parts supplied by reference TRBV5-4 and TRBJ2-2, is ETGVTQSPTHLIKTRGQQVTLRCSSQSGHNTVSWYQQALGQGPQFIFQYYREEENGRGNFPPRFSGLQFPNYSSELNVNALELDDSALYLCASSRTSGANTGELFFGEGSRLTVL.